This is a list of T cell receptor beta chains from one sample in a study of T cells in Graves' hyperthyroidism and ophthalmopathy. MiXCR was run by TCRdb on the multiplex PCR reads, yielding one entry per CDR3 protein. The data hold about 700,000 distinct CDR3 sequences, with around 13% observed a single time. What was sequenced was blood. The receptors here all came from a woman younger than 35 with Graves' hyperthyroidism. Both conserved end residues are part of each CDR3. Each record gives: D gene, clone size, J gene, V gene, CDR3 protein, CDR3 DNA. D genes are given only for firm matches. Size is omitted from some rows. Given values are once, few, many or a class for expanded clones.

d_gene: NA
abundance: many
j_gene: TRBJ1-2
v_gene: TRBV12-3/TRBV12-4
CDR3aa: CASTQGHRRQGYTF
CDR3nt: TGTGCCAGCACTCAGGGACACCGCCGTCAGGGCTACACCTTC

d_gene: NA
abundance: many
j_gene: TRBJ2-7
v_gene: TRBV12-3/TRBV12-4
CDR3aa: CASSLGRNSYEQYF
CDR3nt: TGTGCCAGCAGTTTGGGACGGAACTCCTACGAGCAGTACTTC

d_gene: NA
abundance: NA
j_gene: TRBJ2-1
v_gene: TRBV20-1
CDR3aa: CSAIIPGTSSYNEQFF
CDR3nt: TGCAGTGCTATAATCCCGGGAACGAGCTCCTACAATGAGCAGTTCTTC

d_gene: NA
abundance: NA
j_gene: TRBJ1-1
v_gene: TRBV19
CDR3aa: CASSSEGRWTEAFF
CDR3nt: TGTGCCAGTAGTTCAGAGGGGCGTTGGACTGAAGCTTTCTTT

d_gene: TRBD1
abundance: NA
j_gene: TRBJ2-1
v_gene: TRBV4-1
CDR3aa: CASSQDGGGQGNNEQFF
CDR3nt: TGCGCCAGCAGCCAAGATGGTGGGGGACAGGGGAACAATGAGCAGTTCTTC

d_gene: NA
abundance: NA
j_gene: TRBJ1-2
v_gene: TRBV10-2
CDR3aa: CASSESGRLLGYTF
CDR3nt: TGCGCCAGCAGTGAGTCGGGTCGGCTCTTAGGCTACACCTTC

d_gene: NA
abundance: many
j_gene: TRBJ2-7
v_gene: TRBV30
CDR3aa: CACRRADLYEQYF
CDR3nt: TGTGCCTGCCGTCGGGCCGATCTTTACGAGCAGTACTTC

d_gene: TRBD1
abundance: NA
j_gene: TRBJ1-2
v_gene: TRBV19
CDR3aa: CASSIDGRGRNYGYTF
CDR3nt: TGTGCCAGTAGTATAGATGGCAGGGGGAGGAACTATGGCTACACCTTC

d_gene: NA
abundance: many
j_gene: TRBJ1-6
v_gene: TRBV28
CDR3aa: CASSFPSPLHF
CDR3nt: TGTGCCAGCAGTTTTCCTTCACCCCTCCACTTT

d_gene: TRBD1
abundance: many
j_gene: TRBJ1-2
v_gene: TRBV28
CDR3aa: CASSLRRQGGGYTF
CDR3nt: TGTGCCAGCAGTTTGCGTCGACAGGGAGGTGGCTACACCTTC

d_gene: TRBD2
abundance: many
j_gene: TRBJ2-1
v_gene: TRBV5-5
CDR3aa: CASSLATGTSGRYEQFF
CDR3nt: TGTGCCAGCAGCTTGGCGACCGGGACTAGCGGGAGATATGAGCAGTTCTTC

d_gene: NA
abundance: NA
j_gene: TRBJ2-1
v_gene: TRBV3-1
CDR3aa: CASSRRGTPYNEQFF
CDR3nt: TGTGCCAGCAGTCGTCGGGGGACCCCCTACAATGAGCAGTTCTTC

d_gene: NA
abundance: NA
j_gene: TRBJ1-5
v_gene: TRBV20-1
CDR3aa: CSATMWTENQPQHF
CDR3nt: TGCAGTGCTACCATGTGGACAGAGAATCAGCCCCAGCATTTT

d_gene: TRBD1
abundance: NA
j_gene: TRBJ2-2
v_gene: TRBV7-9
CDR3aa: CASSRGQPIGELFF
CDR3nt: TGTGCCAGCAGCAGGGGACAGCCAATCGGGGAGCTGTTTTTT

d_gene: NA
abundance: many
j_gene: TRBJ1-1
v_gene: TRBV20-1
CDR3aa: CSARLQQGMNTEAFF
CDR3nt: TGCAGTGCTAGACTGCAACAGGGAATGAACACTGAAGCTTTCTTT

d_gene: TRBD2
abundance: NA
j_gene: TRBJ2-3
v_gene: TRBV3-1
CDR3aa: CASSQVSLAGVLDTQYF
CDR3nt: TGTGCCAGCAGCCAAGTATCCTTAGCGGGAGTCCTCGATACGCAGTATTTT

d_gene: NA
abundance: few
j_gene: TRBJ2-7
v_gene: TRBV11-2
CDR3aa: CASRPRLNSYEQYF
CDR3nt: TGTGCCAGCAGGCCGAGACTGAACTCCTACGAGCAGTACTTC

d_gene: NA
abundance: NA
j_gene: TRBJ2-1
v_gene: TRBV2
CDR3aa: CASSYPGLAQAYNEQFF
CDR3nt: TGTGCCAGCAGCTACCCCGGGCTAGCGCAAGCCTACAATGAGCAGTTCTTC

d_gene: TRBD1
abundance: NA
j_gene: TRBJ1-2
v_gene: TRBV7-9
CDR3aa: CASSLGWDRDGGYTF
CDR3nt: TGTGCCAGCAGCTTGGGTTGGGACAGGGACGGTGGCTACACCTTC

d_gene: TRBD1
abundance: many
j_gene: TRBJ2-5
v_gene: TRBV29-1
CDR3aa: CSVGTGGETQYF
CDR3nt: TGCAGCGTGGGGACAGGGGGAGAGACCCAGTACTTC

d_gene: NA
abundance: many
j_gene: TRBJ2-1
v_gene: TRBV7-9
CDR3aa: CASSRAGGSYNEQFF
CDR3nt: TGTGCCAGCAGCCGAGCGGGTGGATCCTACAATGAGCAGTTCTTC

d_gene: TRBD1
abundance: many
j_gene: TRBJ2-7
v_gene: TRBV15
CDR3aa: CATGTGDYEQYF
CDR3nt: TGTGCCACCGGGACAGGGGACTACGAGCAGTACTTC

d_gene: NA
abundance: many
j_gene: TRBJ1-5
v_gene: TRBV20-1
CDR3aa: CSARDPGAGYQPQHF
CDR3nt: TGCAGTGCTAGAGATCCCGGAGCTGGCTATCAGCCCCAGCATTTT

d_gene: NA
abundance: many
j_gene: TRBJ2-5
v_gene: TRBV20-1
CDR3aa: CSARGHLLYQETQYF
CDR3nt: TGCAGTGCTAGGGGACATCTCCTATACCAAGAGACCCAGTACTTC

d_gene: NA
abundance: many
j_gene: TRBJ1-1
v_gene: TRBV18
CDR3aa: CASSPRGRTEAFF
CDR3nt: TGTGCCAGCTCACCGAGGGGGAGGACTGAAGCTTTCTTT

d_gene: TRBD1
abundance: many
j_gene: TRBJ2-1
v_gene: TRBV30
CDR3aa: CAWSPRDRDYNEQFF
CDR3nt: TGTGCCTGGAGCCCGAGGGACAGGGATTACAATGAGCAGTTCTTC

d_gene: NA
abundance: few
j_gene: TRBJ2-1
v_gene: TRBV7-2
CDR3aa: CASSSSPRGFGAYNEQFF
CDR3nt: TGTGCCAGCAGCTCGAGCCCAAGGGGATTTGGGGCCTACAATGAGCAGTTCTTC

d_gene: TRBD2
abundance: few
j_gene: TRBJ2-1
v_gene: TRBV27
CDR3aa: CASSWRLAGGFSSYNEQFF
CDR3nt: TGTGCCAGCAGTTGGAGACTAGCGGGAGGATTTAGCTCCTACAATGAGCAGTTCTTC

d_gene: NA
abundance: few
j_gene: TRBJ1-2
v_gene: TRBV19
CDR3aa: CASSLDGEANYGYTF
CDR3nt: TGTGCCAGTAGTTTGGACGGAGAAGCTAACTATGGCTACACCTTC

d_gene: NA
abundance: many
j_gene: TRBJ1-1
v_gene: TRBV19
CDR3aa: CASSIAKGEAFF
CDR3nt: TGTGCCAGTAGTATAGCCAAAGGAGAAGCTTTCTTT

d_gene: TRBD2
abundance: NA
j_gene: TRBJ2-1
v_gene: TRBV4-1
CDR3aa: CASSQGGAGGPSSCNEQFF
CDR3nt: TGCGCCAGCAGCCAAGGCGGAGCGGGAGGCCCTAGCTCCTGCAATGAGCAGTTCTTC

d_gene: TRBD2
abundance: NA
j_gene: TRBJ2-5
v_gene: TRBV6-5
CDR3aa: CTSSLIAGQETQYF
CDR3nt: TGTACCAGCAGCTTAATAGCGGGCCAAGAGACCCAGTACTTC

d_gene: TRBD2
abundance: many
j_gene: TRBJ2-5
v_gene: TRBV30
CDR3aa: CAWSVTASGRKTQYF
CDR3nt: TGTGCCTGGAGTGTAACGGCTAGCGGGAGGAAGACCCAGTACTTC